This T cell receptor (beta chain) emerged from a study of T cell responses to AZD1222 COVID-19 vaccine. Method: immunoSEQ multiplex PCR; TCRdb's copy keeps in-frame clones and lacks some. Of 120,000 to 150,000 clones in the sample, 89% were seen once. Comments on this clone: Its specificity is unknown.

Findings of the study overall: The sample set comprised mostly white British donors with more females, and clonal diversity was possibly underestimated. After the peak T cell response, and only then, were repertoires sampled.

This clonotype was obtained from an adult in good health. The sample was peripheral blood, taken on day 0 of AZD1222 vaccination.

CDR3 sequence (DNA): TGCGCCAGCAGTCGGACAGGGGTTGAGACCCAGTACTTC. Translating it yields CASSRTGVETQYF. The chain recombines TRBV4-1 with TRBJ2-5; 9 nucleotides line up with TRBD1. The CDR3 spans 13 residues. CDR1 is MGHRA, CDR2 YSYEKL, per germline. With V trimmed by 6 bases and J by 5 bases, 4 bases remained unmatched.